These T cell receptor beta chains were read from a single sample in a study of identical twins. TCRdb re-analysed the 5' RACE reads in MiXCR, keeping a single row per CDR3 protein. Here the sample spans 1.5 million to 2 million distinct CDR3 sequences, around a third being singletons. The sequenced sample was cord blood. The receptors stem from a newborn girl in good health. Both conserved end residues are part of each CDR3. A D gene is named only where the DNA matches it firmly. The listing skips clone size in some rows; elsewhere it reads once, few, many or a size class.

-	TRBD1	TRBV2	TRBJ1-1	CASSEEQGVNTEAFF	TGTGCCAGCAGTGAAGAACAGGGGGTAAACACTGAAGCTTTCTTT
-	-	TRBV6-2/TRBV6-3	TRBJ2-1	CASSYPGLSSYNEQFF	TGTGCCAGCAGTTACCCTGGGCTGAGCTCCTACAATGAGCAGTTCTTC
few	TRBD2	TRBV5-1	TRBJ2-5	CASSLATSGYNEQYF	TGCGCCAGCAGCTTGGCTACTAGCGGATACAATGAGCAGTACTTC
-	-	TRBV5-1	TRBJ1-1	CASSSGGFAEAFF	TGCGCCAGCAGTTCGGGGGGCTTCGCTGAAGCTTTCTTT
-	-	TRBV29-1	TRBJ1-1	CSAQEGRLNTEAFF	TGCAGCGCCCAGGAGGGCCGCCTGAACACTGAAGCTTTCTTT
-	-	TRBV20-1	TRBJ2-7	CSARDPRGFYEQYF	TGCAGTGCTAGGGACCCAAGGGGGTTCTACGAGCAGTACTTC
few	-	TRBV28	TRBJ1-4	CASSFYTNEKLFF	TGTGCCAGCAGTTTCTACACTAATGAAAAACTGTTTTTT
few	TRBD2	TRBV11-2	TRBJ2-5	CASSSPLAEETQYF	TGTGCCAGCAGCTCCCCTCTAGCGGAAGAGACCCAGTACTTC
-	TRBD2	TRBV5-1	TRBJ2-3	CASSLLTGTSGTDTQYF	TGCGCCAGCAGCTTATTAACCGGGACTAGCGGCACAGATACGCAGTATTTT
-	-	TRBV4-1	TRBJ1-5	CASSQDWGRDTNQPQHF	TGCGCCAGCAGCCAAGATTGGGGGAGAGACACTAATCAGCCCCAGCATTTT
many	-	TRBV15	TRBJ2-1	CATSRDSLAYNEQFF	TGTGCCACCAGCAGAGATAGTCTAGCGTACAATGAGCAGTTCTTC
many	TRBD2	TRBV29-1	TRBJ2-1	CSVPGLVVYNEQFF	TGCAGCGTTCCCGGACTAGTCGTGTACAATGAGCAGTTCTTC
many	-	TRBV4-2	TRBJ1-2	CASSPEATGGYGYTF	TGTGCCAGCAGCCCCGAAGCCACGGGAGGCTATGGCTACACCTTC
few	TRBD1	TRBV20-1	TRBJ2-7	CSAYTGTGYEQYF	TGCAGTGCGTATACCGGGACAGGGTACGAGCAGTACTTC
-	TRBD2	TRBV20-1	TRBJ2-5	CSARRLAGEQETQYF	TGCAGTGCTAGACGACTAGCGGGGGAACAAGAGACCCAGTACTTC
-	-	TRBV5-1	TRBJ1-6	CASSFGGAPFRNSPPHF	TGCGCCAGCAGCTTCGGAGGGGCCCCGTTTCGGAATTCACCCCCCCACTTT
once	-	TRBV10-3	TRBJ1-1	CAHGEGGTEAFF	TGTGCCCACGGCGAGGGAGGTACTGAAGCTTTCTTT
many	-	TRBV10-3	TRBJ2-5	CAISEGTYQETQYF	TGTGCCATCAGTGAGGGGACGTACCAAGAGACCCAGTACTTC
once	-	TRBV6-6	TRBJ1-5	CASSSPGESNQPQHF	TGTGCCAGCAGTTCCCCGGGGGAGAGCAATCAGCCCCAGCATTTT